This T cell receptor beta chain is from a study of vaccination and CD4 T cells after COVID-19. General observations from the study: The great majority, 304 of 307 vaccine-specific clones, proved spike mono-reactive in convalescent patients.

On this clonotype: The antigen is not known.

Cultured CD4+ T cell DNA was sequenced using the Oncomine TCR Beta short-read assay. The genomic DNA was obtained from cultured CD4+ T cells by extraction with the QIAamp micro DNA kit. TCRdb reanalysed the PCR reads using MiXCR and keeps one entry per CDR3 protein. The table includes about 14,000 distinct CDR3 sequences, 40% to 65% detected once. CDR3 size: 16 residues. Germline V CDR1 and CDR2: SEHNR, FQNEAQ (reference sequence). V lost 5 bases to trimming and J lost 0 bases, with 13 bases between them. Described treatment: roughly 10-day PBMC culture with coronavirus spike peptide pools or control peptides (ViraFEST assay). Cultures of PBMCs, roughly 2.1 million per well, were set up with roughly 9.1 IU/ml IL-2 and about 10 ug/ml peptide pools.

This clonotype was obtained from a human donor who had recovered from COVID-19. This chain joins TRBV7-9 and TRBJ2-2; tentatively, D is TRBD1 or TRBD2 (5 bases each). Source: CD4+ T cells from blood, cultured in vitro, taken before SARS-CoV-2 vaccination. CDR3 coding DNA: TGTGCCAGCAGCCGATTGGGACGGGCGAACACCGGGGAGCTGTTTTTT. Amino acids: CASSRLGRANTGELFF.